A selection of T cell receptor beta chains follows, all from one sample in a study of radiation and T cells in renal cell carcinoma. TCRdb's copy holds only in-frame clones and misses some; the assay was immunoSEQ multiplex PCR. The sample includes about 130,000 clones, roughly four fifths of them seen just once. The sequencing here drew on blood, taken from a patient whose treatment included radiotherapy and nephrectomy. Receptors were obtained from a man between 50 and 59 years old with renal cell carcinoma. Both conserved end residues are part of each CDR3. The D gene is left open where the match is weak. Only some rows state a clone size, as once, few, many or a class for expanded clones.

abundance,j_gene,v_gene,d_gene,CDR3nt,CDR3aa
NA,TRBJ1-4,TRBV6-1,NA,TGTGCCAGCAGTGAAATCGGGGTGGGGGATGAAAAACTGTTTTTT,CASSEIGVGDEKLFF
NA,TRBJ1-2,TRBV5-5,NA,TGTGCCAGCAGCGGTCAGGACCCCTATGGCTACACCTTC,CASSGQDPYGYTF
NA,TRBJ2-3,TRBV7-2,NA,TGTGCCAGCAGCTTAGTCGGCCCAGATACGCAGTATTTT,CASSLVGPDTQYF
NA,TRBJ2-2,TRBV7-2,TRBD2,TGTGCCAGCAGTAGGACTAGCGGGGGAGGCGGGGAGCTGTTTTTT,CASSRTSGGGGELFF
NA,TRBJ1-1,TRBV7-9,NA,TGTGCCAGCAGCCCCCAGGGAGACACTGAAGCTTTCTTT,CASSPQGDTEAFF
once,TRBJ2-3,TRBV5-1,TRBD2,TGCGCCAGCAGCTTGGAGCTAGCGGGAGCGGGAGCAGATACGCAGTATTTT,CASSLELAGAGADTQYF
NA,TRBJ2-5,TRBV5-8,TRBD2,TGTGCCAGCAAGGTTGCGGGAGAGCCAGGAGAGACCCAGTACTTC,CASKVAGEPGETQYF
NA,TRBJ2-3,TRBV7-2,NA,TGTGCCAGCAGCTTGGGTGGCACAGATACGCAGTATTTT,CASSLGGTDTQYF
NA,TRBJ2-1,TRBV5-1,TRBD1,TGCGCCAGCAGCTTGGGGACAGGGTTTTCAAATGAGCAGTTCTTC,CASSLGTGFSNEQFF
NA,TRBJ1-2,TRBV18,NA,TGTGCCAGCTCACCCACAGGTGTAGGGTCCGGCTATGGCTACACCTTC,CASSPTGVGSGYGYTF
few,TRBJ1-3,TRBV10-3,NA,TGTGCCATCAGTGACCCTACAGCTGGAAACACCATATATTTT,CAISDPTAGNTIYF
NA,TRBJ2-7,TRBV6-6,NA,TGTGCCAGCAGTTATACAGGCTCCTACGAGCAGTACTTC,CASSYTGSYEQYF
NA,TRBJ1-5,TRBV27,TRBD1,TGTGCCAGCAGTCCCTTTCAGGGGGCTGTGAGTAGCAATCAGCCCCAGCATTTT,CASSPFQGAVSSNQPQHF
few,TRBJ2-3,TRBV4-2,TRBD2,TGTGCCAGCAGCCCTAGCGGGGGGGCCCCAGATACGCAGTATTTT,CASSPSGGAPDTQYF
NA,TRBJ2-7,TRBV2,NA,TGTGCCAGCCGACCGTTCTCCACTCCTCTCGCGAACTTC,CASRPFSTPLANF
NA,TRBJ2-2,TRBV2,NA,TGTGCCAGCAGTTCGACGGCCACCGGGGAGCTGTTTTTT,CASSSTATGELFF
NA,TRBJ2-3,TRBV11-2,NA,TGTGCCAGCAGCTTAGCGGGCCCAGATACGCAGTATTTT,CASSLAGPDTQYF
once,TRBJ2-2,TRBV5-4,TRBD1,TGTGCCAGCAGCTCGCCAAACAGGGGGAACACCGGGGAGCTGTTTTTT,CASSSPNRGNTGELFF
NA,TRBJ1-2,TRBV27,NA,TGTGCCAGCAGTACTCAATCCTCCGGCTATGGCTACACCTTC,CASSTQSSGYGYTF
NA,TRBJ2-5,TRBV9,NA,TGTGCCAGCAGCGTAGTTGGGGAGCCAAAAGAGACCCAGTACTTC,CASSVVGEPKETQYF
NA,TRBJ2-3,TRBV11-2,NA,TGTGCCAGCAGCCTTGAGGGTACAGGTCGGTATTTT,CASSLEGTGRYF
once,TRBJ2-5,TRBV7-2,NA,TGTGCCAGCAGCTTAGCGAGTATGTCCCAGTACTTC,CASSLASMSQYF